A selection of T cell receptor beta chains follows, all from one sample in a study of blood T cell repertoires in COVID-19. The data were produced by immunoSEQ multiplex PCR, yet TCRdb's version contains in-frame clones alone and is incomplete. The data show approximately 200,000 clones, with about 86% seen just once and 1.3% held by the top ten. The sample taken for sequencing was PBMCs or T cells enriched from blood (not recorded which). These receptors all come from a woman aged 40 to 50 with acute COVID-19. Both conserved end residues are part of each CDR3. D genes are given only for firm matches. Where a row states a size, it is once, few, many or the class of an expanded clone; other rows omit it.

clone size,J gene,D gene,CDR3 length,V gene,CDR3 protein,CDR3 DNA
NA,TRBJ2-3,NA,16,TRBV20-1,CSASMIGGGFTDTQYF,TGCAGTGCTAGTATGATAGGGGGGGGCTTCACAGATACGCAGTATTTT
NA,TRBJ1-1,NA,14,TRBV6-5,CASRSPGGDTEAFF,TGTGCCAGCAGGAGTCCGGGAGGGGACACTGAAGCTTTCTTT
NA,TRBJ1-6,TRBD1,16,TRBV18,CASSPRTGGEVSPLHF,TGTGCCAGCTCACCACGGACAGGGGGCGAGGTTTCACCCCTCCACTTT
NA,TRBJ2-5,TRBD2,15,TRBV4-2,CASSPALGGQETQYF,TGTGCCAGCAGCCCCGCGCTGGGGGGGCAAGAGACCCAGTACTTC
once,TRBJ2-1,TRBD2,15,TRBV7-9,CASSPGGWSYNEQFF,TGTGCCAGCAGCCCGGGGGGGTGGAGCTACAATGAGCAGTTCTTC
NA,TRBJ2-6,TRBD1,18,TRBV27,CASSLLAGQGYGANVLTF,TGTGCCAGCAGTTTATTGGCAGGACAGGGGTACGGGGCCAACGTCCTGACTTTC
NA,TRBJ2-3,TRBD2,17,TRBV7-3,CASSPRWTSDGTDTQYF,TGTGCCAGCAGCCCGAGGTGGACTAGCGATGGCACAGATACGCAGTATTTT
few,TRBJ2-1,NA,14,TRBV7-9,CASSPLQVYNEQFF,TGTGCCAGCAGCCCCCTACAGGTATACAATGAGCAGTTCTTC
NA,TRBJ1-5,NA,15,TRBV3-1/TRBV3-2,CASSQDLTHSQPQHF,TGTGCCAGCAGCCAAGATTTGACCCACAGTCAGCCCCAGCATTTT
NA,TRBJ2-5,TRBD2,16,TRBV27,CASRQTGTSGSVTQYF,TGTGCCAGCAGACAAACCGGGACTAGCGGGAGTGTGACCCAGTACTTC
NA,TRBJ1-5,NA,14,TRBV5-4,CASSLDPGNQPQHF,TGTGCCAGCAGCTTGGATCCAGGGAACCAGCCCCAGCATTTT
NA,TRBJ2-1,NA,16,TRBV1,CTSSQDDSRSYNEQFF,TGCACCAGCAGCCAAGATGATTCGCGCTCCTACAATGAGCAGTTCTTC
NA,TRBJ2-7,NA,14,TRBV7-2,CASRKGTGAYEQYF,TGTGCCAGCAGGAAAGGGACTGGCGCCTACGAGCAGTACTTC
NA,TRBJ2-5,NA,15,TRBV4-1,CASSQDGQNRGGQYF,TGCGCCAGCAGCCAAGATGGACAGAATAGGGGTGGCCAGTACTTC
NA,TRBJ2-1,NA,16,TRBV14,CASSQDLIRNTHEQFF,TGTGCCAGCAGCCAAGATTTGATCCGCAACACCCATGAGCAGTTCTTC